Reported below is one TCR beta chain. The source of the sample is a study of blood T cell repertoires in COVID-19. Across the study: The United States, Italy and Spain were the sources of the acute and convalescent COVID-19 samples. From T cells, B-cell-depleted T cells, or PBMCs came the material, which was cDNA or gDNA.

This CDR3 region has 14 residues. In germline, CDR1 is MNHEY, CDR2 SVGAGI. Trimming shortened V by 5 bases and J by 0 bases, and 11 bases separated the two germline ends. Only in-frame clones appear in the TCRdb table, and some are missing; sequencing was by immunoSEQ multiplex PCR. The sample lists around 250,000 clones, roughly 85% occurring once. Participants, about 18 to 90 years old, spanned some 23 US areas. Shortly before study entry, within 2 weeks, exposed participants had met a COVID-19 case. Specimen: PBMCs or T cells enriched from blood (not recorded which). The receptor's source is a man aged 35 to 55 who had been exposed to COVID-19. This chain links TRBV6-5 with TRBJ2-7; tentatively, D is TRBD1 (6 bases). The CDR3 nucleotides are TGTGCCAGCAGTAAAACGGACAGCTCCTACGAGCAGTACTTC. Translation gives CASSKTDSSYEQYF.